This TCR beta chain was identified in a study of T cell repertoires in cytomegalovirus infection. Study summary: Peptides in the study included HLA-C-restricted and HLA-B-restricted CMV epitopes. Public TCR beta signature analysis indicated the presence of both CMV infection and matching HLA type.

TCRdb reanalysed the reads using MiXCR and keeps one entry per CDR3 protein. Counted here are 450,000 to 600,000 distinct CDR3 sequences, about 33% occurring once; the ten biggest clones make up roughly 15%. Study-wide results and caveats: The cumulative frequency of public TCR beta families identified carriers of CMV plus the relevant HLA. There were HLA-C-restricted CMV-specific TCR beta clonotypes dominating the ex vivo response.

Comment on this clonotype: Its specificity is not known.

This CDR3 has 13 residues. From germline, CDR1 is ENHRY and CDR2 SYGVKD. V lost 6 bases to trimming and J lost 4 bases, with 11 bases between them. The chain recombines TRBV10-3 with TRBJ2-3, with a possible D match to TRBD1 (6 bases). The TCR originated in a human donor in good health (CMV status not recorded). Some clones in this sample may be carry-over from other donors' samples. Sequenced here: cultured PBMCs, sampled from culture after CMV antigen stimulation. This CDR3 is CAISQGIADTQYF. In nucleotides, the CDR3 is TGTGCCATCAGCCAGGGGATTGCAGATACGCAGTATTTT.